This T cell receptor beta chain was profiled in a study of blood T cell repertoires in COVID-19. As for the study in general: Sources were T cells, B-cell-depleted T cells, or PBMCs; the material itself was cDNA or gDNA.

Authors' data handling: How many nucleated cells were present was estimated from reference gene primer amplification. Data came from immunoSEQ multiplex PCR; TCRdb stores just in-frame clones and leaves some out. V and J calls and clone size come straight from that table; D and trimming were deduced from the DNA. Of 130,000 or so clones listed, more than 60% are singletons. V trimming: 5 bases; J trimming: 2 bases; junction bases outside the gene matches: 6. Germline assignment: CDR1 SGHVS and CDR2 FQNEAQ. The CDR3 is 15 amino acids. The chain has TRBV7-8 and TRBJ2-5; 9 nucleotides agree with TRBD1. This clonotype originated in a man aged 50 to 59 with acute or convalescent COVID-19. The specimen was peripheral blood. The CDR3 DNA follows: TGTGCCAGCAGCCCGGACAGGGGAAGACAAGAGACCCAGTACTTC. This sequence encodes CASSPDRGRQETQYF.